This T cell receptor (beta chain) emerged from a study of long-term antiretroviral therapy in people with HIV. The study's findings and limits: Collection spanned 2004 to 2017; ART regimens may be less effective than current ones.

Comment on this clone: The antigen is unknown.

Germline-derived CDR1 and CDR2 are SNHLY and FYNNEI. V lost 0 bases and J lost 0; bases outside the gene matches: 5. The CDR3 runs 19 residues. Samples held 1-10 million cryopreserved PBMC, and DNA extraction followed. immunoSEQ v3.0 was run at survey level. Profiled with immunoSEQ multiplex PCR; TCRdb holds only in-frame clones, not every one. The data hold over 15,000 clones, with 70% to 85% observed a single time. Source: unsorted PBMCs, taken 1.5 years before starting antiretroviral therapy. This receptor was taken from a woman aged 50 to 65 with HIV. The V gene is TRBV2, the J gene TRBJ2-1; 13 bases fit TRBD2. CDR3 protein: CASSEALLAGGSSYNEQFF. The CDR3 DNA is TGTGCCAGCAGTGAAGCGCTACTAGCGGGGGGGAGCTCCTACAATGAGCAGTTCTTC.